Sequencing of this TCR beta chain was carried out in a study of shared clonotypes between healthy human individuals (dated by TCRdb to the early 2020s). About the full investigation: The cohort included a few men and a couple of women between 18 and 49 years of age. Per donor, three plates each were used for CD4 naive and CD4 memory, two for CD8 naive, and one for CD8 memory. To estimate repertoire size and how much clonotypes are shared between individuals, the study performed deep sequencing of blood TCR repertoires from a few healthy adults. To increase sequencing depth and limit assay-specific biases, TCR repertoire library preparation and sequencing were carried out by different laboratories using diverse techniques. Each donor's leukapheresis produced roughly between roughly 0.85 and 9.5 billion PBMCs.

Points on this clone: Its antigen remains unidentified. No quality values exist for individual bases; no much larger clone is one base distant.

What the authors observed across the whole study: The genetic and exposure-history diversity represented was limited by the small number of donors. Naive subsets generally had larger estimated clonotype richness than memory subsets. Based on pairwise subsampling, the degree of clonotype sharing among donors was expected to be affected by sequencing depth. Across a handful of donors, roughly 5.1% of naive CD4, over 3% of naive CD8, 2.3% of memory CD4, and approximately 0.4% of memory CD8 clonotypes were shared. Rarefaction of sorted-subset datasets indicated incomplete sequencing despite the large sequencing depth. Sampling was limited to blood, and TCR repertoires in tissue likely differ from TCR repertoires in blood. Compared with non-shared clonotypes, clonotypes shared by all four sorted-subset donors had higher generation probabilities.

Using the deep immunoSEQ assay, TCR CDR3 regions were amplified from genomic DNA by multiplex PCR. For each cell subset, the extracted genomic DNA was distributed evenly across all wells of several immunoSEQ 96-well plates, and each plate served as one replicate. Each replicate PCR for sorted subsets received approximately 200 ng genomic DNA, equal to 28,000 or so T cell genomes. Purified libraries were measured with a Qubit 3.0 fluorometer, size-checked on a Bioanalyzer 2100, and measured again with the KAPA Library Quantification kit. Every immunoSEQ 96-well plate was sequenced on a dedicated single-read 150-cycle Illumina NextSeq 550 flow cell. The authors' analysis ran thus. The immunoSEQ output contained only junctional sequences without quality scores, so filtering could not match that applied to full-length reads. To assign V/J genes and CDR3, sequences were annotated using PyIR, a Python wrapper for IgBLAST v1.9, with IMGT germline references. Any read was removed if the V/J assignment was weak (E-value above 1e-6), the CDR3 was missing, or the read contained stop codons, out-of-frame junctions, or ambiguous translated residues. V3J clonotypes were defined as sequences sharing the same inferred V gene, J gene, and CDR3 amino acid sequence. To compute the percentage overlap between repertoires, the number of shared unique clonotypes was divided by the size of the smaller repertoire. Three approaches were used to assess repertoire richness: RTK rarefaction, the Chao1 estimator, and Recon v2.1 estimates of unobserved clonotypes. Generation probabilities for all TCRbeta clonotypes obtained by the gDNA method from a handful of donors were computed using OLGA. TCRdb mirrors the immuneACCESS table, restricted to in-frame sequences. Some clones are absent from its copies; in checked studies, under half trace to an unresolved V gene, and the reason for the others is unknown. D and trimming were read from the DNA, whereas the V and J calls and clone size are those reported in that table. The sample yields about 2.1 million clones; more than 85% were counted once. The biggest ten clones account for 1.5% to 2% of the sample.

CD8 naive samples were obtained by positive selection for CCR7 among CD45RO-negative cells, yielding a CD45RA+CCR7+ population from which TemRA cells were excluded. Healthy HIV-negative adults with no recently reported acute infections or vaccinations were included as donors. Every donor was a Caucasian adult residing in Nashville, Tennessee, USA. Blood was collected by leukapheresis, and PBMCs were isolated by Ficoll-Histopaque density gradient centrifugation and then cryopreserved in liquid nitrogen vapor phase. Analytical flow cytometry was used to check the purity and quantity of each magnetically sorted T cell population. Genomic DNA was isolated from each sorted fraction and quantified by UV absorbance on a Nanodrop 2000c. Trimming takes 3 bases from V and 0 bases from J, and the germline ends sit 12 bases apart. From a lookup of the germline V gene (reference sequence), CDR1 and CDR2 are SEHNR and FQNEAQ. There are 15 amino acids in the CDR3, from cysteine to phenylalanine inclusive. This entry keeps only the CDR3 DNA: 45 bases, framed from base 1.

The chain joins TRBV7-9 to TRBJ2-7; TRBD1 could be the D gene, as 6 bases match. The source material was naive CD8+ T cells from PBMCs. What this sample's cell subset or site label stands for: CD45RA+CCR7+. This receptor was identified in a man between 18 and 29 years old in good health. Some clones in this sample may be carry-over from other donors' samples. This receptor carries the CDR3 CASSFKTGSSYEQYF. The nucleotide sequence reads TGTGCCAGCAGCTTTAAGACAGGAAGCTCCTACGAGCAGTACTTC.